This is a list of T cell receptor beta chains from one sample in a study of metastatic and nonmetastatic thyroid tumors. TCRdb redid the clone calls on the PCR reads using MiXCR. The data show some 27,000 clones, about 20% seen once. The source material was blood. Source of these receptors: a male donor with papillary thyroid cancer or a benign thyroid nodule (not recorded which). Some clones in this sample may be carry-over from other donors' samples. Both conserved end residues are part of each CDR3.

V gene	J gene	CDR3 protein
TRBV12-3/TRBV12-4	TRBJ2-3	CASSPGLAGETDTQYF
TRBV5-5	TRBJ1-1	CASSLRQGMWGTEAFF
TRBV6-1	TRBJ1-5	CASSAGFPINSNQPQHF
TRBV11-2	TRBJ2-5	CASSLVRETQYF
TRBV6-1	TRBJ1-3	CASSVVLWDSSGNTIYF
TRBV24-1	TRBJ2-3	CATSDIGKHTDTQYF
TRBV3-1	TRBJ2-2	CASSQQVNTGELFF
TRBV7-9	TRBJ2-5	CASSLSDGRAGETQYF
TRBV20-1	TRBJ2-7	CSANSQRTRSYEQYF
TRBV6-1	TRBJ2-7	CASTPRTGSAYEQYF
TRBV15	TRBJ1-3	CATSREGFGNTIYF
TRBV11-2	TRBJ2-3	CASSLEAGGRTDTQYF
TRBV5-8	TRBJ2-3	CASSTGTSGGTDTQYF
TRBV5-7	TRBJ1-2	CASSPPLGQGAYGYTF
TRBV2	TRBJ2-4	CASSEWYSNIQYF
TRBV7-2	TRBJ2-1	CASDTGGNHEQFF
TRBV12-3/TRBV12-4	TRBJ1-6	CASQAGTANSPLHF
TRBV18	TRBJ2-4	CASSLGQGAGNIQYF
TRBV11-1	TRBJ1-1	CASSPTGGGTEAFF
TRBV12-5	TRBJ2-7	CASGSGPASEQYF
TRBV27	TRBJ1-5	CASSLGQNQPQHF
TRBV5-1	TRBJ1-3	CASSQGRSSGNTIYF
TRBV4-1	TRBJ2-7	CASKPGGDYEQYF
TRBV6-1	TRBJ1-2	CASSRDRKNGYTF
TRBV3-1	TRBJ2-3	CASSQVRTRGQNTQYF
TRBV6-4	TRBJ2-7	CASSDGQEGEQYF
TRBV6-5	TRBJ1-5	CASSSGQGLNQPQNF
TRBV28	TRBJ1-1	CASSLVQTGAFF
TRBV2	TRBJ2-7	CTTTAIPYDQYF
TRBV18	TRBJ1-4	CASSPDTATNEKLFF
TRBV7-3	TRBJ2-3	CASSLRQGLSDTQYF
TRBV12-3/TRBV12-4	TRBJ2-1	CASSLALGYEQFF
TRBV30	TRBJ1-3	CGGSVPGGHSGNTIYF
TRBV5-1	TRBJ1-1	CASRWDGTDAFF
TRBV11-1	TRBJ2-1	CFSSLDRKQGSWDEQFF
TRBV6-1	TRBJ1-4	CASSDGTGVEKLFF
TRBV28	TRBJ2-2	CASTVGGSGSRPPGELFF
TRBV9	TRBJ1-3	CASSVEVGKGNTIYF
TRBV6-2/TRBV6-3	TRBJ2-7	CASSRLPGGRASYEQYF
TRBV18	TRBJ2-7	CASSPPSGSFYEQYF
TRBV11-3	TRBJ2-5	CASSLGSSGVLETQYF
TRBV20-1	TRBJ1-1	CSARDQERTQAFF
TRBV7-2	TRBJ1-5	CASSLGGGNQPQHF
TRBV20-1	TRBJ2-1	CSASGLSGSSYNEQFF
TRBV5-1	TRBJ2-7	CASSPQGAIVYEQYF
TRBV7-7	TRBJ1-1	CASSLAQNTEAFF
TRBV30	TRBJ1-5	CAWTHGGRFQPQHF
TRBV19	TRBJ2-7	CASEDRGTGEQYF
TRBV5-5	TRBJ1-1	CASSFAGALAYTEAFF
TRBV20-1	TRBJ2-7	CSARGLAGDHEQYF
TRBV18	TRBJ2-3	CASSPGRGQDTQYF
TRBV12-1	TRBJ2-7	CASSFARVIFDYEQYF
TRBV6-4	TRBJ2-1	CASSDSRAGRYNEQFF
TRBV5-5	TRBJ1-3	CASSLKAVLGGNTIYF
TRBV7-2	TRBJ2-7	CASSPLGHSYEQYF
TRBV2	TRBJ1-4	CASRHRDLSERKLFF
TRBV18	TRBJ2-2	CASSPQGTWELFF
TRBV4-2	TRBJ2-5	CAIIQGTGAETQYF
TRBV5-6	TRBJ1-1	CASSPGAGSLTEAFF